This is a list of T cell receptor beta chains from one sample in a study of quantifying T cell responses using KT2 cells. TCRdb called the UMI-ligation and nested PCR reads again in MiXCR, with one record for every CDR3 protein. The table lists over 25,000 distinct CDR3 sequences, about a tenth of them singletons. Sequenced sample: PBMCs spiked with cells of the T cell clone KT2. Receptors were obtained from a human donor. Each CDR3 is given with its conserved first and last residue. A D gene is named only where the DNA matches it firmly. Size is stated for part of the rows, as once, few or many counts, or as a class when the clone is expanded.

J gene: TRBJ1-6
CDR3 length: 14
V gene: TRBV6-1
D gene: -
clone size: many
CDR3 DNA: TGTGCCAGCAGTGTGGGACAATCCCATTCACCCCTCCACTTT
CDR3 protein: CASSVGQSHSPLHF

J gene: TRBJ1-5
CDR3 length: 15
V gene: TRBV7-8
D gene: -
clone size: few
CDR3 DNA: TGTGCCAGCAGCCAAGGCCGGACTTACGGTCAGCCCCAGCATTTT
CDR3 protein: CASSQGRTYGQPQHF

J gene: TRBJ1-2
CDR3 length: 13
V gene: TRBV10-2
D gene: -
clone size: many
CDR3 DNA: TGCGCCACCCATAAAGGGACGAGTGGGGGCTACACCTTC
CDR3 protein: CATHKGTSGGYTF

J gene: TRBJ2-5
CDR3 length: 16
V gene: TRBV3-1
D gene: TRBD2
clone size: many
CDR3 DNA: TGTGCCAGCAGCCTTCCCGGGACTAGCGGGCAAGAGACCCAGTACTTC
CDR3 protein: CASSLPGTSGQETQYF

J gene: TRBJ2-3
CDR3 length: 14
V gene: TRBV2
D gene: TRBD2
clone size: -
CDR3 DNA: TGTGCCAGCAGTGTCACTAGCGCTACAGATACGCAGTATTTT
CDR3 protein: CASSVTSATDTQYF

J gene: TRBJ1-5
CDR3 length: 18
V gene: TRBV5-1
D gene: -
clone size: few
CDR3 DNA: TGCGCCAGCAGCTTGTTCCTCCCTCGGGCAGAGAGCAATCAGCCCCAGCATTTT
CDR3 protein: CASSLFLPRAESNQPQHF

J gene: TRBJ2-1
CDR3 length: 12
V gene: TRBV29-1
D gene: TRBD2
clone size: -
CDR3 DNA: TGCAGCGTTGGGGCGGGAGAGAATGAGCAGTTCTTC
CDR3 protein: CSVGAGENEQFF

J gene: TRBJ2-7
CDR3 length: 16
V gene: TRBV9
D gene: TRBD2
clone size: many
CDR3 DNA: TGTGCCAGCAGCTCCACCCTAGCGGTTGAGGTGGGCGAGCAGTACTTC
CDR3 protein: CASSSTLAVEVGEQYF

J gene: TRBJ1-5
CDR3 length: 16
V gene: TRBV20-1
D gene: TRBD1
clone size: many
CDR3 DNA: TGCAGTGCTAGAGGGACAGGGTCGGTGAGCAATCAGCCCCAGCATTTT
CDR3 protein: CSARGTGSVSNQPQHF

J gene: TRBJ2-1
CDR3 length: 16
V gene: TRBV7-9
D gene: TRBD1
clone size: few
CDR3 DNA: TGTGCCAGCAGCCCTGGGACAGGGAGCTCCTACAATGAGCAGTTCTTC
CDR3 protein: CASSPGTGSSYNEQFF

J gene: TRBJ2-3
CDR3 length: 12
V gene: TRBV2
D gene: -
clone size: -
CDR3 DNA: TGTGCCAGCAGTGAAAGCACAGATACGCAGTATTTT
CDR3 protein: CASSESTDTQYF

J gene: TRBJ2-2
CDR3 length: 16
V gene: TRBV12-3/TRBV12-4
D gene: TRBD2
clone size: few
CDR3 DNA: TGTGCCAGCAGCCCTGGACTAGTGCGAGGCACCGGGGAGCTGTTTTTT
CDR3 protein: CASSPGLVRGTGELFF

J gene: TRBJ2-5
CDR3 length: 15
V gene: TRBV30
D gene: -
clone size: few
CDR3 DNA: TGTGCCTGGAGTCTCTTAACAGGGTTGTGGGAGACCCAGTACTTC
CDR3 protein: CAWSLLTGLWETQYF

J gene: TRBJ2-7
CDR3 length: 13
V gene: TRBV29-1
D gene: TRBD2
clone size: many
CDR3 DNA: TGCAGCGTTGGAAGCGGGAGCTCCTACGAGCAGTACTTC
CDR3 protein: CSVGSGSSYEQYF

J gene: TRBJ2-1
CDR3 length: 16
V gene: TRBV28
D gene: TRBD2
clone size: many
CDR3 DNA: TGTGCCAGCAGTTTAGTCTCTAGCGGGAGTAGGAATGAGCAGTTCTTC
CDR3 protein: CASSLVSSGSRNEQFF

J gene: TRBJ2-3
CDR3 length: 15
V gene: TRBV10-3
D gene: TRBD1
clone size: few
CDR3 DNA: TGTGCCATCAGTGAGTTGGACAGGAGCACAGATACGCAGTATTTT
CDR3 protein: CAISELDRSTDTQYF

J gene: TRBJ1-4
CDR3 length: 14
V gene: TRBV7-9
D gene: TRBD1
clone size: many
CDR3 DNA: TGTGCCAGCAGCGAGGGACAGGGCTCCGAAAAACTGTTTTTT
CDR3 protein: CASSEGQGSEKLFF

J gene: TRBJ1-1
CDR3 length: 11
V gene: TRBV30
D gene: -
clone size: -
CDR3 DNA: TGTGCCTGGAGGGATAACACTGAAGCTTTCTTT
CDR3 protein: CAWRDNTEAFF

J gene: TRBJ2-4
CDR3 length: 13
V gene: TRBV15
D gene: TRBD1
clone size: -
CDR3 DNA: TGTGCCACCAGCAGAGACCCAGGGGGCTTTCAGTACTTC
CDR3 protein: CATSRDPGGFQYF

J gene: TRBJ1-1
CDR3 length: 14
V gene: TRBV30
D gene: -
clone size: -
CDR3 DNA: TGTGCCTGGACTGCTGGGGTTGAGGGCACTGAAGCTTTCTTT
CDR3 protein: CAWTAGVEGTEAFF

J gene: TRBJ2-1
CDR3 length: 15
V gene: TRBV11-2
D gene: TRBD2
clone size: many
CDR3 DNA: TGTGCCAGCAGCAGTGGGAGGGGACCCTACAATGAGCAGTTCTTC
CDR3 protein: CASSSGRGPYNEQFF

J gene: TRBJ1-5
CDR3 length: 12
V gene: TRBV2
D gene: -
clone size: medium-sized
CDR3 DNA: TGTGCCAGCAGCCTGGTCTCCCAGCCCCAGCATTTT
CDR3 protein: CASSLVSQPQHF

J gene: TRBJ2-1
CDR3 length: 13
V gene: TRBV14
D gene: -
clone size: few
CDR3 DNA: TGTGCCAGCAGCCCCCCCGAGAGCAATGAGCAGTTCTTC
CDR3 protein: CASSPPESNEQFF

J gene: TRBJ2-7
CDR3 length: 14
V gene: TRBV9
D gene: -
clone size: -
CDR3 DNA: TGTGCCAGCAGCGTTGGTCAGGGTACCTACGAGCAGTACTTC
CDR3 protein: CASSVGQGTYEQYF